Described below is a single T cell receptor (beta chain) sequence and its context. CDR3 length equals 13 residues. J was trimmed by 4 bases and V by 5 bases; bases with no gene match: 6. Germline V gene data show CDR1 as GTSNPN and CDR2 as SVGIG (reference sequence). This sample was included in a study of T cell changes during pregnancy in multiple sclerosis. The data were produced by immunoSEQ multiplex PCR, yet TCRdb's version contains in-frame clones alone and is incomplete. The data show 40,000 to 45,000 clones, 80% to 90% seen once. The clonotype was recovered from a female donor with multiple sclerosis, enrolled in a pregnancy study. This chain joins TRBV30 and TRBJ2-5; TRBD1 aligns across 8 bases. The sample consisted of CD4+ T cells from peripheral blood mononuclear cells, taken in the first trimester of pregnancy. This CDR3 reads CAWASGGGETQYF. For the CDR3, the DNA is TGTGCCTGGGCCTCAGGGGGCGGAGAGACCCAGTACTTC.